In this sample, the clone carrying this TCR beta chain turned up once. No antigen is known for it. CDR1 is SGHNT, CDR2 YYREEE, per germline (reference sequence). The germline V and J ends were trimmed by 0 bases and 5 bases, with 11 bases remaining between them. There are 15 residues in the CDR3. The data were produced by immunoSEQ multiplex PCR, yet TCRdb's version contains in-frame clones alone and is incomplete. The data hold about 25,000 clones, with more than 90% observed a single time. This entry is derived from a study of chemoradiotherapy in HPV16-positive cancers. Study-wide points: Functional assays defining HPV-specific T cells used only two HPV16-positive patients.

The clonotype comes from a human donor with HPV-associated anogenital cancer. The chain links TRBV5-4 to TRBJ2-2, with a weak D call TRBD1 (5 bases). The sequenced sample was blood, obtained from a patient who underwent chemoradiotherapy. The CDR3 loop reads CASSLAQGGTGELFF. The CDR3 DNA follows: TGTGCCAGCAGCTTGGCGCAGGGTGGAACCGGGGAGCTGTTTTTT.